These 17 T cell receptor beta chains originate from one sample sequenced in a study of T-cell memory formation after mild COVID-19. TCRdb called the 5' RACE reads again in MiXCR, with one record for every CDR3 protein. The sample yields 120,000 to 150,000 distinct CDR3 sequences, roughly a fifth seen once. Sequencing input: PBMCs or a T cell subset sorted from them (not recorded which). These receptors originate from an adult woman who had mild COVID-19 (a few samples of this study predate the infection). Cell type and time point are not known.

J is TRBJ2-4 and V is TRBV4-3; 12 bases align to TRBD2. J lost 11 bases, V lost 0 bases, and 8 bases had no gene match. Germline CDR1 reads LGHNA; CDR2 reads YSLEER. The CDR3 runs 16 residues. The CDR3, as DNA: TGCGCCAGCAGCCAAGATCTACGGACTAGCGGGGTTTTTCAGTACTTC. It yields the protein CASSQDLRTSGVFQYF.

V gene TRBV25-1 combines with J gene TRBJ2-5; D is uncertain. The CDR3 is made up of 14 amino acids. Trimming pared 4 bases from V and 2 bases from J, leaving 11 bases between. CDR1 and CDR2 from the germline V gene are MGHDK and SYGVNS. In DNA, the CDR3 is TGTGCCAGCAGTGTCCCCAGAGGACAAGAGACCCAGTACTTC. Protein product: CASSVPRGQETQYF. The full variable domain, with the rest looked up from reference TRBV25-1 and TRBJ2-5, is EADIYQTPRYLVIGTGKKITLECSQTMGHDKMYWYQQDPGMELHLIHYSYGVNSTEKGDLSSESTVSRIRTEHFPLTLESARPSHTSQYLCASSVPRGQETQYFGPGTRLLVL.

The sample holds one count of this clonotype. The chain carries TRBV24-1 and TRBJ2-5, with TRBD2 matching over 14 bases. The V and J ends lost 9 bases and 4 bases, in that order; junction bases with no gene match: 27. The CDR3 loop spans 22 amino acids. Germline V lookup: CDR1 KGHDR, CDR2 SFDVKD. CDR3: CATPAWDGRGTSGGTGGETQYF. The DNA for the CDR3 is TGTGCCACCCCCGCGTGGGACGGGAGGGGGACTAGCGGGGGCACGGGGGGAGAGACCCAGTACTTC.

The chain is built from TRBV18 and TRBJ1-1; D is unresolved. This CDR3 contains 14 residues. The germline V and J ends were trimmed by 5 bases and 3 bases, with 13 bases remaining between them. The V gene's germline CDR1 is KGHSH and CDR2 LQKENI. The CDR3: CASSSGLMDTEAFF. In nucleotides, the CDR3 is TGTGCCAGCTCATCCGGGCTGATGGACACTGAAGCTTTCTTT. The full variable domain, with the rest looked up from reference TRBV18 and TRBJ1-1, is NAGVMQNPRHLVRRRGQEARLRCSPMKGHSHVYWYRQLPEEGLKFMVYLQKENIIDESGMPKERFSAEFPKEGPSILRIQQVVRGDSAAYFCASSSGLMDTEAFFGQGTRLTVV.

The chain joins TRBV19 to TRBJ2-4; D is undetermined. This CDR3 has 13 amino acids. Trimming left V 7 bases short and J 0 bases short, with 7 bases between. Germline values: CDR1 LNHDA, CDR2 SQIVND (reference sequence). Here the CDR3 DNA reads TGTGCCAGTAACAGTGTAGCCAAAAACATTCAGTACTTC. Its protein product is CASNSVAKNIQYF.

This clonotype was observed a few times. The chain recombines TRBV12-3 or TRBV12-4 with TRBJ2-1; D assignment may be TRBD1 or TRBD2 (5 bases each). The CDR3 spans 15 residues. The V end lost 1 base, the J end lost 3 bases, and 10 bases lay between the germline ends. In DNA, the CDR3 is TGTGCCAGCAGTTTAGGAGGGGAATACTACAATGAGCAGTTCTTC. The encoded protein is CASSLGGEYYNEQFF.

The rearrangement uses TRBV12-3 or TRBV12-4 and TRBJ2-1, with TRBD2 matching 7 bases. The ends lost 3 bases at V and 10 bases at J; junction bases unmatched: 15. This CDR3 comprises 16 residues. CDR3 nucleotides: TGTGCCAGCAGTTTTGGACTAGGGACGGGGTCCTGGGAGCAGTTCTTC. Its translation: CASSFGLGTGSWEQFF.

The V gene is TRBV7-8, the J gene TRBJ1-1, with D unclear. The V gene's germline CDR1 is SGHVS and CDR2 FQNEAQ. Deletions cut 6 bases from V and 0 bases from J, with 8 bases between. The CDR3 extends over 13 amino acids. The DNA for the CDR3 is TGTGCCAGCAGTCAAGCCATGAACACTGAAGCTTTCTTT. This gives the protein CASSQAMNTEAFF.

This clonotype was detected only a few times. V and J are TRBV9 and TRBJ2-7, with TRBD1 matching 7 bases. CDR3 length: 13 amino acids. Germline trimming cut 0 bases from V and 5 bases from J; bases unmatched to any gene: 2. Germline assignment: CDR1 SGDLS and CDR2 YYNGEE. CDR3 nucleotides: TGTGCCAGCAGCGTAGCAGGGGGAGACGAGCAGTACTTC. This sequence encodes CASSVAGGDEQYF. Complete variable domain (other parts from reference TRBV9 and TRBJ2-7): DSGVTQTPKHLITATGQRVTLRCSPRSGDLSVYWYQQSLDQGLQFLIQYYNGEERAKGNILERFSAQQFPDLHSELNLSSLELGDSALYFCASSVAGGDEQYFGPGTRLTVT.

The table lists this clonotype with a few counts. J is TRBJ1-5 and V is TRBV12-3 or TRBV12-4, with a possible D match to TRBD1 (6 bases). The CDR3 contains 13 residues. The V end was cut by 6 bases, the J end by 5 bases, with 11 bases between. CDR3 sequence: CASSPGVYQPQHF. CDR3 sequence (DNA): TGTGCCAGCAGCCCAGGGGTTTATCAGCCCCAGCATTTT.

This clonotype was seen only a few times. The chain has TRBV9 and TRBJ2-7, with TRBD2 matching 14 bases. Unmatched junction bases numbered 7, after V lost 2 bases and J lost 6 bases. The CDR3 is 16 residues long. Germline V gene lookup returns CDR1 SGDLS and CDR2 YYNGEE. CDR3: CASSVGTSGSYREQYF. CDR3 nucleotide sequence: TGTGCCAGCAGCGTGGGGACTAGCGGGAGTTATCGCGAGCAGTACTTC.

This clonotype has just a few counts. J is TRBJ2-3 and V is TRBV2; possibly TRBD1 for D (5 bases). CDR1 and CDR2 from the germline V gene are SNHLY and FYNNEI. Trimming cost V 5 bases and J 1 base, with 13 bases left between them. The length of the CDR3 is 15 residues. The chain's CDR3 is CASSLLQGGTDTQYF. The DNA for the CDR3 is TGTGCCAGCAGTTTACTCCAAGGGGGCACAGATACGCAGTATTTT.

The CDR3 here is CASSQEGGGEAFF. The CDR3 DNA sequence: TGTGCCAGCAGCCAAGAGGGAGGGGGGGAAGCTTTCTTT. The rearrangement uses TRBV4-2 and TRBJ1-1; tentative D call: TRBD1 (6 bases). Looked up from germline, CDR1 is LGHNA and CDR2 is YNFKEQ. This CDR3 spans 13 amino acids. The V end lost 0 bases, the J end lost 8 bases, and 10 bases lay between the germline ends.

This clonotype was detected a few times. The CDR3 bases are TGCGCCAGCAGCCAACCGGGGACAGGGGTGAATTCACCCCTCCACTTT. Its protein product is CASSQPGTGVNSPLHF. The J gene is TRBJ1-6, the V gene TRBV4-1, with 10 bases that match TRBD1. The CDR3 covers 16 residues. V trimming: 2 bases; J trimming: 7 bases; junction bases outside the gene matches: 5. Germline CDR1 is MGHRA and CDR2 is YSYEKL.

This sequence joins TRBV5-4 and TRBJ1-1; 7 nucleotides agree with TRBD1. This CDR3 is built from 15 residues. The germline V gene encodes CDR1 SGHNT and CDR2 YYREEE (reference sequence). V lost 0 bases, J lost 1 base, and 3 bases stayed unmatched. This CDR3 is CASSLVRQGNTEAFF. In DNA, the CDR3 is TGTGCCAGCAGCTTGGTACGACAGGGGAACACTGAAGCTTTCTTT.

The genes are TRBV7-3 and TRBJ1-1; weak D call: TRBD1 (6 bases). This CDR3 spans 13 amino acids. Germline CDR1 and CDR2: SGHTA and FQGTGA. V was shortened by 5 bases and J by 5 bases, with 12 bases between the two germline ends. In DNA form, the CDR3 reads TGTGCCAGCAGCGTTCAGGGGCTTACTGAAGCTTTCTTT. Its protein product is CASSVQGLTEAFF.

This clonotype occurred many times. V and J are TRBV12-3 or TRBV12-4 and TRBJ2-5; 9 bases are a match to TRBD1. The junction had 7 bases not matched to a gene; V was cut back by 6 bases and J by 5 bases. This CDR3 has 14 amino acids. This CDR3 is CASRRDRAGETQYF. The CDR3 region has the DNA TGTGCCAGCAGACGGGACAGGGCGGGGGAGACCCAGTACTTC.